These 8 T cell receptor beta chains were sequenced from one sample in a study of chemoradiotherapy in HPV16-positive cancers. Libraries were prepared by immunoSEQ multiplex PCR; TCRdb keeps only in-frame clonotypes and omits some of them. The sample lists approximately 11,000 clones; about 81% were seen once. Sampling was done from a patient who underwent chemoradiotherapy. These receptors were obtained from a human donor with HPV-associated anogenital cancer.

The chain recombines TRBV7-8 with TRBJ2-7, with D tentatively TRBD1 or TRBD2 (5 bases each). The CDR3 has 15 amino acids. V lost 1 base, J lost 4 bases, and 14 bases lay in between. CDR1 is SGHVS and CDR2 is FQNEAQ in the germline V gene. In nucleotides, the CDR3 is TGTGCCAGCAGCTTAGTTACGGGACCCGATTACGAGCAGTACTTC. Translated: CASSLVTGPDYEQYF.

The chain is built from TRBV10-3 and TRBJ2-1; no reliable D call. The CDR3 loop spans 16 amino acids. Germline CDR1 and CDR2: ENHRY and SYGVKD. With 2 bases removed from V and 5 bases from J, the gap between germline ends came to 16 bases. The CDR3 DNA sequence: TGTGCCATCAGTGAGAGTAGACCGCCGGCTGACAATGAGCAGTTCTTC. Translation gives CAISESRPPADNEQFF.

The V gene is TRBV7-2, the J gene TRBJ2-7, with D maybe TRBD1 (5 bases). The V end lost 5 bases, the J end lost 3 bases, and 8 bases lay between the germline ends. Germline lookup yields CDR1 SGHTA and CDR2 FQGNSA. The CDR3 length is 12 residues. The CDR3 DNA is TGTGCCAGCAGCAGGGGCTACTACGAGCAGTACTTC. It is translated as CASSRGYYEQYF. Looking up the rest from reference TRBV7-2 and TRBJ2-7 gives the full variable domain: GAGVSQSPSNKVTEKGKDVELRCDPISGHTALYWYRQSLGQGLEFLIYFQGNSAPDKSGLPSDRFSAERTGGSVSTLTIQRTQQEDSAVYLCASSRGYYEQYFGPGTRLTVT.

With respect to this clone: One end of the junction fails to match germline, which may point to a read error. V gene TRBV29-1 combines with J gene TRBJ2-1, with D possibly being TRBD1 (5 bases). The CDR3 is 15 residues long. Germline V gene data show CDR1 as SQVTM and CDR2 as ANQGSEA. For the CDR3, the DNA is TGCAGCGTAGAAGTTACAGGCCCGGCCTACAATGAGCAGTTCTTC. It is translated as CSVEVTGPAYNEQFF.

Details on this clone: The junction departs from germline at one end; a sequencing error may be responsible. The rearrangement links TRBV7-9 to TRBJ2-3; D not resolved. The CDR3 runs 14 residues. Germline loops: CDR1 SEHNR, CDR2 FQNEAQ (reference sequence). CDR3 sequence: CASSFGRSTDTQYF. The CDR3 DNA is TGTGCCAGCAGCTTTGGGCGGAGCACAGATACACAGTATTTT.

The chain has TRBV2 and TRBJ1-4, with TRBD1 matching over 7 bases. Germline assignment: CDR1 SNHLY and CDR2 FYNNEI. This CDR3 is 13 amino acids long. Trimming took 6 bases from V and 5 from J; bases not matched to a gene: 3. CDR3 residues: CASRAGQNEKLFF. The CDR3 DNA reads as TGTGCCAGCAGGGCGGGACAGAATGAAAAACTGTTTTTT.

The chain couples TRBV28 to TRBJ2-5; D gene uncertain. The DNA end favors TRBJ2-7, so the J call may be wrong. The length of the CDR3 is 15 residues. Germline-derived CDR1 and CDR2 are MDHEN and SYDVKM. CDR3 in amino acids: CASSSRRSPSYEQYF. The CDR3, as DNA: TGTGCCAGCAGTTCCCGGCGAAGCCCCTCCTACGAGCAGTACTTC.

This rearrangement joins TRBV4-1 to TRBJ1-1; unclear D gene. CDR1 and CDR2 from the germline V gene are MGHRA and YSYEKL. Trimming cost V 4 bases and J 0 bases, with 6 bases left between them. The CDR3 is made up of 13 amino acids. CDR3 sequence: CASSRALNTEAFF. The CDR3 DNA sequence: TGCGCCAGCAGCCGGGCGTTGAACACTGAAGCTTTCTTT.